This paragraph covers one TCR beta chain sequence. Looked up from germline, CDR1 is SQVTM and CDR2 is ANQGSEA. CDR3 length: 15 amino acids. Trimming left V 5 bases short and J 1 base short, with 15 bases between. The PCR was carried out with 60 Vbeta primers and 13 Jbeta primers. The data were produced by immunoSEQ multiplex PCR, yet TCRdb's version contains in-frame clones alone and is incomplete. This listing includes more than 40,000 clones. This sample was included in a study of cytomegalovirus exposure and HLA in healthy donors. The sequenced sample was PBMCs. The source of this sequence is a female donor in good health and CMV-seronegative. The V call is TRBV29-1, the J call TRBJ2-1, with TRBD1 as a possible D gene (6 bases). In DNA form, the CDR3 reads TGCAGCGTTTATAGTCCAGGGGAATCCTACAATGAGCAGTTCTTC. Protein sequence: CSVYSPGESYNEQFF.